One sample yielded the 32 T cell receptor beta chains listed below, sequenced in a study of high-grade serous ovarian cancer treatment subgroups. Sequencing was performed with immunoSEQ multiplex PCR; in TCRdb, only in-frame clones are kept and a portion is missing. The sample includes about 5,700 clones, roughly 75% of them seen just once. The tumor samples were collected prior to definitive surgery or chemotherapy. Sequences were obtained from tumor tissue. The receptors shown here come from a human donor with high-grade serous ovarian cancer.

The chain joins TRBV19 to TRBJ1-2; maybe TRBD1 (5 bases). The CDR3 spans 15 residues. V lost 5 bases and J lost 4, with 17 bases in between. Germline assignment: CDR1 LNHDA and CDR2 SQIVND (reference sequence). In DNA form, the CDR3 reads TGTGCCAGTAGTCATGATGCGGGGGTAAGCTATGGCTACACCTTC. This translates into CASSHDAGVSYGYTF.

The V gene is TRBV19, the J gene TRBJ2-7, with D possibly TRBD2 on 5 matching bases. The CDR3 sequence is 14 residues long. Germline CDR1 LNHDA, CDR2 SQIVND (reference sequence). Trimming removed 3 bases from V and 0 bases from J, with 9 bases in between. This CDR3 is CASSMSGSSYEQYF. The CDR3 region has the DNA TGTGCCAGTAGTATGAGCGGCAGCTCCTACGAGCAGTACTTC.

The rearrangement joins TRBV6-1 to TRBJ2-5; TRBD1 is a possible D gene (6 bases). The closer fit of TRBJ2-7 to the DNA end suggests the J call may be wrong. The CDR3 consists of 13 residues. Germline CDR1 MNHNS, CDR2 SASEGT. The chain's CDR3 is CARPTGIPYEQYF. The CDR3, as DNA: TGTGCCAGGCCTACAGGGATTCCCTACGAGCAGTACTTC.

The chain combines TRBV6-6 with TRBJ2-5, with 8 positions matching TRBD2. CDR3 length equals 14 residues. Germline CDR1 MNHNY, CDR2 SVGAGI (reference sequence). Unmatched junction bases numbered 7, after V lost 5 bases and J lost 5 bases. For the CDR3, the DNA is TGTGCCAGCAGTCGAAGCGGGGGAGATGAGACCCAGTACTTC. Translation gives CASSRSGGDETQYF.

The chain joins TRBV30 to TRBJ1-5; perhaps TRBD1 as D (5 bases). This CDR3 has 15 residues. V lost 2 bases and J lost 0, with 11 bases in between. CDR1 and CDR2 from the germline V gene are GTSNPN and SVGIG (reference sequence). In nucleotides, the CDR3 is TGTGCCTGGAGTAGCCTAGGGGCTAGCAATCAGCCCCAGCATTTT. As protein: CAWSSLGASNQPQHF.

The rearrangement uses TRBV10-1 and TRBJ2-7, with D hard to call. The CDR3 has 17 amino acids. Germline V gives CDR1 WNHNN, CDR2 SYGVQD (reference sequence). With 9 bases removed from V and 0 bases from J, the gap between germline ends came to 24 bases. For the CDR3, the DNA is TGCGCCAGTCAACGGGTCGTACCATTTAGGAGCTCCTACGAGCAGTACTTC. Translating gives CASQRVVPFRSSYEQYF.

The rearrangement links TRBV6-1 to TRBJ1-1, with a weak D call TRBD1 (5 bases). V was trimmed by 4 bases and J by 5 bases, leaving 17 bases between them. Looked up from germline, CDR1 is MNHNS and CDR2 is SASEGT. The CDR3 runs to 15 residues. CDR3 protein: CASSGRDRKGTEAFF. In DNA, the CDR3 is TGTGCCAGCAGTGGCAGAGACAGAAAAGGAACTGAAGCTTTCTTT.

This clone was recorded a few times. This chain joins TRBV5-1 and TRBJ1-2; TRBD1 might be the D (6 bases). Trimming took off 4 bases at V and 8 bases at J, with 12 bases between the two ends. CDR3 length: 12 residues. From germline, CDR1 is SGHRS and CDR2 YFSETQ. This CDR3 reads CASSGGPVGYTF. In DNA, the CDR3 is TGCGCCAGCAGCGGGGGGCCGGTGGGCTACACCTTC.

The chain combines TRBV9 with TRBJ1-2, with D unresolved. CDR3 length: 13 residues. V shed 0 bases and J shed 2 bases, with 5 bases lying between them. CDR1 is SGDLS, CDR2 YYNGEE, per germline. The CDR3 region is CASSVDRNYGYTF. The CDR3 nucleotides read TGTGCCAGCAGCGTAGACAGAAACTATGGCTACACCTTC. Variable domain in full (rest from reference TRBV9 and TRBJ1-2): DSGVTQTPKHLITATGQRVTLRCSPRSGDLSVYWYQQSLDQGLQFLIQYYNGEERAKGNILERFSAQQFPDLHSELNLSSLELGDSALYFCASSVDRNYGYTFGSGTRLTVV.

The rearrangement uses TRBV7-9 and TRBJ2-3; D remains ambiguous. The germline CDR1 and CDR2 sequences are SEHNR and FQNEAQ (reference sequence). The CDR3 has 11 amino acids. V lost 2 bases, J lost 7 bases, and 4 bases lay in between. This chain's CDR3 is CASSLFYTQYF. The CDR3 nucleotides are TGTGCCAGCAGCTTATTTTATACGCAGTATTTT.

This chain connects TRBV23-1 to TRBJ1-2, with 7 bases lining up with TRBD1. TRBV23-1 is sorted into the ORF group, with uncertain function. The V and J ends lost 3 bases and 4 bases, in that order; junction bases with no gene match: 2. The CDR3 contains 13 residues. The CDR3, as DNA: TGCGCCAGCAGTCAGGGACAGCGCTATGGCTACACCTTC. Encoded protein: CASSQGQRYGYTF.

The chain uses TRBV10-3 and TRBJ2-1; D is perhaps TRBD2 (7 bases). The CDR3 runs 14 residues. Germline V gives CDR1 ENHRY, CDR2 SYGVKD. Between the trimmed V and J ends, which lost 11 bases and 4 bases, there was a span of 18 bases. The CDR3 region has the DNA TGTGCCTCCAAAGGGGGGGAGCCGTACAATGAGCAGTTCTTC. Translation: CASKGGEPYNEQFF.

V gene TRBV11-2 combines with J gene TRBJ2-7; 8 bases are a match to TRBD1. CDR1 is SGHAT, CDR2 FQNNGV, per germline. The CDR3 is made up of 14 amino acids. The J segment lost 6 bases and the V segment lost 5 bases, leaving 9 bases of the junction unmatched. CDR3 sequence reads: CASSTWTGPSEQYF. The DNA for the CDR3 is TGTGCCAGCAGCACATGGACAGGGCCCAGCGAGCAGTACTTC.

The chain has TRBV6-6 and TRBJ2-1; TRBD2 matches at 13 bases. The germline V gene encodes CDR1 MNHNY and CDR2 SVGAGI (reference sequence). V trimming: 6 bases; J trimming: 5 bases; junction bases outside the gene matches: 4. The CDR3 sequence is 15 residues long. The chain's CDR3 is CASRRTSGGDNEQFF. In DNA form, the CDR3 reads TGTGCCAGCAGGCGAACTAGCGGGGGGGACAATGAGCAGTTCTTC.

With respect to this clone: One end of the junction is discordant with germline, which a read error may explain. The genes are TRBV19 and TRBJ2-4, with D uncertain. CDR3 length equals 12 residues. The germline V gene encodes CDR1 LNHDA and CDR2 SQIVND (reference sequence). The CDR3 protein is CASSVDVDIQYF. The CDR3 nucleotides read TGTGCCAGTAGTGTAGACGTGGACATTCAGTACTTC.

The chain recombines TRBV5-8 with TRBJ1-1; 8 nucleotides match TRBD1. V was clipped by 2 bases and J by 8 bases; unmatched bases: 2. The CDR3 consists of 12 residues. Germline V CDR1 and CDR2: SGHTS, YDEGEE. CDR3 bases: TGTGCCAGCAGCTTCAGGGGGCGGGAAGCTTTCTTT. It yields the protein CASSFRGREAFF.

This clone was detected only a few times. The chain has TRBV4-1 and TRBJ1-4; 7 bases are a match to TRBD1. This CDR3 is built from 17 residues. Germline CDR1 MGHRA, CDR2 YSYEKL. Trimming removed 5 bases from V and 0 bases from J; junction bases left unmatched: 9. The CDR3: CASSLQRTGPTNEKLFF. DNA of the CDR3: TGCGCCAGCAGCTTACAACGGACAGGTCCAACTAATGAAAAACTGTTTTTT.

This chain connects TRBV2 to TRBJ1-2; 12 bases match TRBD1. The V gene end was trimmed by 0 bases and the J gene end by 6 bases; junction bases not matched to a gene: 11. Germline CDR1 SNHLY, CDR2 FYNNEI. This CDR3 comprises 18 residues. In nucleotides, the CDR3 is TGTGCCAGCAGTGAAGCCCCCGGGACAGGGGGCGGAATCGATGGCTACACCTTC. This translates into CASSEAPGTGGGIDGYTF. Full variable domain (outside the CDR3, taken from reference TRBV2 and TRBJ1-2): EPEVTQTPSHQVTQMGQEVILRCVPISNHLYFYWYRQILGQKVEFLVSFYNNEISEKSEIFDDQFSVERPDGSNFTLKIRSTKLEDSAMYFCASSEAPGTGGGIDGYTFGSGTRLTVV.

The rearrangement uses TRBV19 and TRBJ1-1, with D possibly TRBD1 on 6 matching bases. V dropped 3 bases and J dropped 12 bases, with 17 bases sitting between them. The germline gives CDR1 LNHDA, CDR2 SQIVND (reference sequence). This CDR3 spans 13 amino acids. Written as DNA, the CDR3 is TGTGCCAGTAGTATGGGGGGCGGGCGCGCAACTTTCTTT. Residues: CASSMGGGRATFF.

The V and J genes are TRBV7-3 and TRBJ1-4; D not certain. Per the germline V gene, CDR1 is SGHTA and CDR2 is FQGTGA. V was pared by 5 bases and J by 2 bases, with 6 bases between. The CDR3 consists of 13 residues. Written as DNA, the CDR3 is TGTGCCAGCAGCCGCTTTACTAATGAAAAACTGTTTTTT. As protein: CASSRFTNEKLFF.

The chain joins TRBV29-1 to TRBJ1-6; TRBD1 might be the D (5 bases). Trimming stripped 4 bases from V and 9 bases from J, with 28 bases between. CDR1 is SQVTM, CDR2 ANQGSEA, per germline. The CDR3 is 18 amino acids. The CDR3 spells CSVASVAETENSFSPLHF. The CDR3 coding sequence is TGCAGCGTTGCCTCAGTTGCCGAGACAGAGAATTCTTTTTCACCCCTCCACTTT.

This chain joins TRBV5-6 and TRBJ2-5; 7 bases fit TRBD1. The V gene's germline CDR1 is SGHDT and CDR2 YYEEEE. This CDR3 region has 14 residues. The J segment lost 3 bases and the V segment lost 0 bases, leaving 2 bases of the junction unmatched. The CDR3, as DNA: TGTGCCAGCAGCTTGGTGACAGGGAAAGAGACCCAGTACTTC. Protein product: CASSLVTGKETQYF.

The V and J genes are TRBV20-1 and TRBJ1-1; no reliable D call. This CDR3 contains 9 residues. V lost 6 bases and J 7 bases, leaving 6 bases between the germline ends. Germline V lookup: CDR1 DFQATT, CDR2 SNEGSKA (reference sequence). The CDR3 sequence: CSAGSEAFF. DNA for the CDR3: TGCAGTGCAGGAAGTGAAGCTTTCTTT.

The chain has TRBV28 and TRBJ1-2; no clear D gene. Trimming left V 2 bases short and J 7 bases short, with 17 bases between. Germline CDR1 and CDR2: MDHEN and SYDVKM. The CDR3 totals 15 residues. The DNA for the CDR3 is TGTGCCAGCAGTTTAGGGGAATTAAAAGTTCTTGGCTACACCTTC. This gives the protein CASSLGELKVLGYTF.

The chain employs TRBV6-5 and TRBJ1-2, with unresolved D. Germline-derived CDR1 and CDR2 are MNHEY and SVGAGI. CDR3 length equals 15 residues. V dropped 5 bases and J dropped 8 bases, with 21 bases sitting between them. CDR3 region: CASSPTPGGSGGYTF. CDR3 DNA sequence: TGTGCCAGCAGTCCCACTCCTGGAGGGAGTGGCGGCTACACCTTC.

V and J are TRBV6-1 and TRBJ2-3; 11 nucleotides match TRBD2. The CDR3 runs to 15 residues. J lost 6 bases, V lost 3 bases, and 5 bases had no gene match. Germline V gives CDR1 MNHNS, CDR2 SASEGT. The CDR3, as DNA: TGTGCCAGCAGTGACCCGGGACTAGCGGTTGATACGCAGTATTTT. Amino acid sequence: CASSDPGLAVDTQYF.

This clone appeared a single time. This sequence joins TRBV25-1 and TRBJ1-1; possible D gene TRBD1, 5 bases. Germline CDR1 and CDR2: MGHDK and SYGVNS. The V and J ends lost 3 bases and 0 bases respectively, with 8 bases between them. The CDR3 has 14 amino acids. CDR3 loop: CASSDVGVNTEAFF. The CDR3 DNA sequence: TGTGCCAGCAGTGATGTAGGGGTGAACACTGAAGCTTTCTTT.

This chain joins TRBV29-1 and TRBJ2-1; perhaps TRBD2 as D (6 bases). CDR3 length equals 13 residues. Trimming cost V 6 bases and J 10 bases, with 19 bases left between them. The germline gives CDR1 SQVTM, CDR2 ANQGSEA. This CDR3 reads CSVRDSGVDEQFF. The CDR3 DNA is TGCAGCGTCCGGGACTCCGGTGTGGACGAGCAGTTCTTC.

This clone was picked up a small number of times. The chain joins TRBV15 to TRBJ1-1; D is possibly TRBD1 (5 bases). This CDR3 contains 15 residues. Trimming stripped 0 bases from V and 4 bases from J, with 12 bases between. Germline values: CDR1 LNHNV, CDR2 YYDKDF (reference sequence). CDR3 in DNA: TGTGCCACCAGCAGAGAGGGCAGGGACGGCACTGAAGCTTTCTTT. Translation gives CATSREGRDGTEAFF.

This clone was seen once. V and J are TRBV30 and TRBJ1-2; 7 bases are a match to TRBD1. The CDR3 loop spans 15 amino acids. Germline values: CDR1 GTSNPN, CDR2 SVGIG (reference sequence). V trimming: 2 bases; J trimming: 4 bases; junction bases outside the gene matches: 10. CDR3: CAWSNNRGMGYGYTF. CDR3 bases: TGTGCCTGGAGTAACAACAGGGGTATGGGCTATGGCTACACCTTC.

This clone was found a few times. The rearrangement uses TRBV5-1 and TRBJ2-5; 12 bases fit TRBD2. J lost 4 bases, V lost 4 bases, and 11 bases had no gene match. Germline V CDR1 and CDR2: SGHRS, YFSETQ. This CDR3 is built from 17 residues. The CDR3 reads CASSPPTSGGGGETQYF. In DNA, the CDR3 is TGCGCCAGCAGCCCACCGACTAGCGGGGGTGGTGGAGAGACCCAGTACTTC.

This chain links TRBV18 with TRBJ2-3; tentative D call: TRBD2 (6 bases). This CDR3 region has 13 residues. Between the trimmed V and J ends, which lost 2 bases and 5 bases, there was a span of 8 bases. Germline CDR1 is KGHSH and CDR2 is LQKENI. As DNA, the CDR3 is TGTGCCAGCTCACCAGGGGGAGGAGATACGCAGTATTTT. The encoded protein is CASSPGGGDTQYF.